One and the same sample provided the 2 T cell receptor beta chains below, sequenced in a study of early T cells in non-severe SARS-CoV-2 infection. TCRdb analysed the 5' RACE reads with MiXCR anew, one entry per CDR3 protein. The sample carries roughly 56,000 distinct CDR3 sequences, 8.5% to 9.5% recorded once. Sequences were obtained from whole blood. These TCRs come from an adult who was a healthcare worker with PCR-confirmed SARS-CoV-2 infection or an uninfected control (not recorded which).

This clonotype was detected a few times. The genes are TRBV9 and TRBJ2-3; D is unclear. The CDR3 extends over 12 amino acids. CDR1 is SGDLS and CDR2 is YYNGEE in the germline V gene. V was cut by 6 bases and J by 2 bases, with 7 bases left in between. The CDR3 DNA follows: TGTGCCAGCAACGCCGCCACAGATACGCAGTATTTT. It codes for CASNAATDTQYF.

The CDR3 bases are TGTGCCAGCAGTTTTCTTGATGAGCAGTTCTTC. It encodes CASSFLDEQFF. J is TRBJ2-1 and V is TRBV12-3 or TRBV12-4, with D unresolved. The V end was cut by 3 bases, the J end by 8 bases, with 5 bases between. The CDR3 contains 11 residues.